The 8 T cell receptor beta chains below were found in one sample sequenced in a study of blood T cell repertoires in COVID-19. The table came from immunoSEQ multiplex PCR; TCRdb's copy has only in-frame clones and leaves some out. This sample has tens of thousands of clones, with over 75% found just once. The material sequenced was peripheral blood. The receptors here all came from a human donor in a cohort sampled during active COVID-19.

This chain connects TRBV27 to TRBJ2-7, with 8 bases matching TRBD2. The germline CDR1 and CDR2 sequences are MNHEY and SMNVEV (reference sequence). Losses at the gene ends were 10 bases for V and 5 bases for J; bases not matched to a gene: 7. There are 12 residues in the CDR3. CDR3 bases: TGTGCCATTGGGCCGGGAGGGGACGAGCAGTACTTC. Translation: CAIGPGGDEQYF.

This chain connects TRBV7-2 to TRBJ2-5, with TRBD2 matching 8 bases. The CDR3 runs to 15 residues. V gave up 5 bases and J gave up 1 base; unmatched junction bases: 6. Germline assignment: CDR1 SGHTA and CDR2 FQGNSA. CDR3: CASSPRAGGQETQYF. CDR3 coding DNA: TGTGCCAGCAGCCCCCGGGCGGGGGGCCAAGAGACCCAGTACTTC.

The J gene is TRBJ2-2, the V gene TRBV5-4; D unclear. V lost 2 bases and J lost 6, with 14 bases in between. Germline V gives CDR1 SGHNT, CDR2 YYREEE (reference sequence). The CDR3 has 15 residues. CDR3 amino acids: CASSLLGERPGELFF. Here the CDR3 DNA reads TGTGCCAGCAGCTTACTCGGAGAGCGCCCCGGGGAGCTGTTTTTT.

The CDR3 nucleotides are TGCGCCAGCAGCGACGGTGAACAGGGCAGCGAGCAGTACTTC. This gives the protein CASSDGEQGSEQYF. The chain joins TRBV4-3 to TRBJ2-7, with D perhaps matching TRBD1 (6 bases). CDR3 length equals 14 residues. In germline, CDR1 is LGHNA, CDR2 YSLEER. V dropped 5 bases and J dropped 6 bases, with 17 bases sitting between them.

This clone was detected once. The rearrangement links TRBV18 to TRBJ2-1; D not certain. CDR1 is KGHSH, CDR2 LQKENI, per germline. The CDR3 extends over 13 amino acids. Between the trimmed V and J ends, which lost 5 bases and 7 bases, there was a span of 12 bases. CDR3 sequence: CASSILSANEQFF. As DNA, the CDR3 is TGTGCCAGCTCAATCTTATCAGCGAATGAGCAGTTCTTC.

The chain joins TRBV28 to TRBJ1-2; a possible D gene is TRBD1 (6 bases). Germline CDR1 and CDR2: MDHEN and SYDVKM. CDR3 length: 15 residues. The V end lost 1 base, the J end lost 2 bases, and 11 bases lay between the germline ends. The CDR3 sequence: CASSLLQGVNYGYTF. The DNA of the CDR3 is TGTGCCAGCAGTTTATTACAGGGTGTCAACTATGGCTACACCTTC.

This chain links TRBV3-1 (or the pseudogene TRBV3-2) with TRBJ2-3, with 11 bases fitting TRBD2. The CDR3 spans 18 residues. CDR1 and CDR2 from the germline V gene are LGHDT and YNNKEL (reference sequence). The junction had 11 bases not matched to a gene; V was cut back by 4 bases and J by 2 bases. CDR3 protein: CASSPLQTSGTLTDTQYF. In DNA form, the CDR3 reads TGTGCCAGCAGCCCACTACAGACTAGCGGGACCCTCACAGATACGCAGTATTTT.

The chain is built from TRBV7-9 and TRBJ1-2, with no clear D. There are 13 residues in the CDR3. Germline V CDR1 and CDR2: SEHNR, FQNEAQ (reference sequence). V was cut by 5 bases and J by 4 bases, with 11 bases left in between. CDR3 nucleotides: TGTGCCAGCAGCCCCCCGGAGAGCTATGGCTACACCTTC. Residues: CASSPPESYGYTF.